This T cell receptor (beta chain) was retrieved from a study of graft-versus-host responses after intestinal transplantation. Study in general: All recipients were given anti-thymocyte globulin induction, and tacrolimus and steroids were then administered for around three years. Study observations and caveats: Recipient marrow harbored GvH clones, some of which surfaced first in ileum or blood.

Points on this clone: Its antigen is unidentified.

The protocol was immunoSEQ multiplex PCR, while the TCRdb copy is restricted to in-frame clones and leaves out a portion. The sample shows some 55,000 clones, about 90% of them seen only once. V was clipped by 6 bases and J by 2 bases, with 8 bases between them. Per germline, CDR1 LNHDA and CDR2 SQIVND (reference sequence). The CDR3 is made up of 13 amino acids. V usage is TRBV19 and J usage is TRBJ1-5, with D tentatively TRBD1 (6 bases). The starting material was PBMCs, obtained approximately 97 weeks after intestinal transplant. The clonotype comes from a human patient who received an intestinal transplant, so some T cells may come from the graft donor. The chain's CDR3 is CASSHRGNQPQHF. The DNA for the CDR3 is TGTGCCAGTAGCCACAGGGGCAATCAGCCCCAGCATTTT.